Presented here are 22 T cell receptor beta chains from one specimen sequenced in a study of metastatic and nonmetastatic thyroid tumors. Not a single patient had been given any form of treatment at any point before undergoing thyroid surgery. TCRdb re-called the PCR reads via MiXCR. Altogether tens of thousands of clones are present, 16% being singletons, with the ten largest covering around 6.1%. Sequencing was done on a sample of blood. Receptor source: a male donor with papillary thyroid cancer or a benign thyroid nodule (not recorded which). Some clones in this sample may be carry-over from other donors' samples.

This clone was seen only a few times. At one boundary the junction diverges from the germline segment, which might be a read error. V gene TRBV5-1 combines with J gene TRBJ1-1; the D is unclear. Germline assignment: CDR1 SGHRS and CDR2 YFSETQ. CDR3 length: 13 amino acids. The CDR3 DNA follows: TGCGCCAACAGCTTGTTCGTTGAGACTGAAGCTTTCTTT. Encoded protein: CANSLFVETEAFF.

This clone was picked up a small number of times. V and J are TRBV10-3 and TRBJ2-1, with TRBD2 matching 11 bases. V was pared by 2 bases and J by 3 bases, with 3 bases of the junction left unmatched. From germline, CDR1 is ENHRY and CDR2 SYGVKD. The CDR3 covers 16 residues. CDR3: CAISEGGLADYNEQFF. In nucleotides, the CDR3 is TGTGCCATCAGTGAGGGGGGACTAGCGGACTACAATGAGCAGTTCTTC.

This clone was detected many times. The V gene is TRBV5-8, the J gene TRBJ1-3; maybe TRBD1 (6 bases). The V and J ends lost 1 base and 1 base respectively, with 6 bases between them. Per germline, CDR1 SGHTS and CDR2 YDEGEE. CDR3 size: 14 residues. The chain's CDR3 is CASSLTGSGNTIYF. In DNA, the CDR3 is TGTGCCAGCAGCTTGACAGGGTCTGGAAACACCATATATTTT.

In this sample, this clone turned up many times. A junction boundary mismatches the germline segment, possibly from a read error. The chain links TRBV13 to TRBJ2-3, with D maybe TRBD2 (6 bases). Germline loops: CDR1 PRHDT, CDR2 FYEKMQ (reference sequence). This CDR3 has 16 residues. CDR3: CASSFSGERGTGTQYF. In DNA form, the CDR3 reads TGTGCCAGCAGCTTTAGCGGAGAGAGAGGCACAGGTACGCAGTATTTT.

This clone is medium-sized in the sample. The CDR3 spells CASRLAGGYDEQYF. In DNA form, the CDR3 reads TGTGCCAGCAGGTTAGCGGGAGGCTACGACGAGCAGTACTTC. This rearrangement joins TRBV27 to TRBJ2-7; 10 bases map to TRBD2. V lost 6 bases to trimming and J lost 5 bases; unmatched junction nucleotides: 7. The CDR3 loop spans 14 amino acids. CDR1 is MNHEY, CDR2 SMNVEV, per germline (reference sequence).

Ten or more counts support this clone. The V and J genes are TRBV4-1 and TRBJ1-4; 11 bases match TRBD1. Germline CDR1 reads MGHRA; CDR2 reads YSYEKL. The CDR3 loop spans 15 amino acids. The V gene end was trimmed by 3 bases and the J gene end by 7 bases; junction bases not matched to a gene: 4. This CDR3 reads CASSHGQGAIEKLFF. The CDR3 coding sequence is TGCGCCAGCAGCCACGGACAGGGGGCCATTGAAAAACTGTTTTTT.

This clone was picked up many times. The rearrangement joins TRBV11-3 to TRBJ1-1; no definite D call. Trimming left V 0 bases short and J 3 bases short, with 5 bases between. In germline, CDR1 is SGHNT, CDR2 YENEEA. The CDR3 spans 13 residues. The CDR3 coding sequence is TGTGCCAGCAGCTTAGACAGCTACACTGAAGCTTTCTTT. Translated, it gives CASSLDSYTEAFF.

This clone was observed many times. CDR3 sequence reads: CASSIPGEPQHF. CDR3 coding DNA: TGTGCCAGTAGTATCCCTGGCGAACCCCAGCATTTT. The V and J genes are TRBV19 and TRBJ1-5, with D hard to call. Trimming took 3 bases from V and 10 from J, leaving 10 bases between them. The CDR3 contains 12 residues. In germline, CDR1 is LNHDA, CDR2 SQIVND (reference sequence).

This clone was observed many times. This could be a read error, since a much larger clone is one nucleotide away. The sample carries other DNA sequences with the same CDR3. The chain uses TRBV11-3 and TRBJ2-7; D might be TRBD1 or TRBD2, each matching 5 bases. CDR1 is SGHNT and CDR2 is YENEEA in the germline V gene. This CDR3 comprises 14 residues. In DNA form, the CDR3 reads TGCGCCAGCAGCCAGGGACGGGGAACCTACGAGCAGTACTTC. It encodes CASSQGRGTYEQYF.

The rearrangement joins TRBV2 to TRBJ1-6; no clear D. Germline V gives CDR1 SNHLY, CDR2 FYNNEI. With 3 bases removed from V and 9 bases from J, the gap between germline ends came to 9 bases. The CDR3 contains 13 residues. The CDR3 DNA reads TGTGCCAGCAGTGATCGTCACACTTCACCCCTCCACTTT. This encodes CASSDRHTSPLHF.

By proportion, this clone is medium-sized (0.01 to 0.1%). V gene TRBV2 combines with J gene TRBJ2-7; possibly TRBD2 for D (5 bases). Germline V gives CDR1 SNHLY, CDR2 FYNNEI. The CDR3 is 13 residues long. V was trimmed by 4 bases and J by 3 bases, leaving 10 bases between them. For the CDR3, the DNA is TGTGCCAGCAGTGCCACTAGGGACTACGAGCAGTACTTC. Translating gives CASSATRDYEQYF.

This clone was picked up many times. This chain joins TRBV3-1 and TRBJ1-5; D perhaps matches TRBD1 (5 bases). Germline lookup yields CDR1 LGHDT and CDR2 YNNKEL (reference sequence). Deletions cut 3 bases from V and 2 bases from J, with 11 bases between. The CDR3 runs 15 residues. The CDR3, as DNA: TGTGCCAGCAGCCAGGGACGGGGAGGCAATCAGCCCCAGCATTTT. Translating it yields CASSQGRGGNQPQHF.

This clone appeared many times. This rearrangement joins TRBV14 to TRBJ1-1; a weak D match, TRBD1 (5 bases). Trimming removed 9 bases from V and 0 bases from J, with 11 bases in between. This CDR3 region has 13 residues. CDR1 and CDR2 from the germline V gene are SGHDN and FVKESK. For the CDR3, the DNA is TGTGCCAGTGCTCAGGGAATGAACACTGAAGCTTTCTTT. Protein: CASAQGMNTEAFF.

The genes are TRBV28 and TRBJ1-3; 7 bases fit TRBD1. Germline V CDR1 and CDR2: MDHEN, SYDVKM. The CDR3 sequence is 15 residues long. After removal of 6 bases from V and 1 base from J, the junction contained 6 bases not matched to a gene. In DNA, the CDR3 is TGTGCCAGCAGGCCTGGCAGGGGGTCTGGAAACACCATATATTTT. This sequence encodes CASRPGRGSGNTIYF.

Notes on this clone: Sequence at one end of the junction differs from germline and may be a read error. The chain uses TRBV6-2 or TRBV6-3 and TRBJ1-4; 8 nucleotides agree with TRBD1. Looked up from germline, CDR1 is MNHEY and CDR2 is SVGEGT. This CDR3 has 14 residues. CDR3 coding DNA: TGTGCCAGCAGCTACTCTCAGGGGGCGGTAAAACTGTTTTTT. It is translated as CASSYSQGAVKLFF.

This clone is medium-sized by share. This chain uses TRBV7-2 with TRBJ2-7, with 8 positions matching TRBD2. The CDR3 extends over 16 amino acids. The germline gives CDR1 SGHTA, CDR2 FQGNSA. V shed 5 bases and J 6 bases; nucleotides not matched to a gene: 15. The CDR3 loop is CASSPSGGTRLLEQYF. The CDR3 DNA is TGTGCCAGCAGCCCCAGTGGGGGGACTAGGCTTCTCGAGCAGTACTTC.

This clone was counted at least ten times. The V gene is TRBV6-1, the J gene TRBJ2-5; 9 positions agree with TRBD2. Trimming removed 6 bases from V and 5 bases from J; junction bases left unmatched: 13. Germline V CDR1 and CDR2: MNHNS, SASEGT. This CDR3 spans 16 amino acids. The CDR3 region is CASRAAGREGRETQYF. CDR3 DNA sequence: TGTGCCAGCAGGGCCGCTGGGCGGGAGGGCCGCGAGACCCAGTACTTC.

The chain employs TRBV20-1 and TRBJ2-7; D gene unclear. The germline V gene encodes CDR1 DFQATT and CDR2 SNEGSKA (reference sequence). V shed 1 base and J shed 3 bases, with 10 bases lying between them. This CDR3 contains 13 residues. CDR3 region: CSARAESDYEQYF. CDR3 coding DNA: TGCAGTGCTAGAGCTGAGTCTGACTACGAGCAGTACTTC.

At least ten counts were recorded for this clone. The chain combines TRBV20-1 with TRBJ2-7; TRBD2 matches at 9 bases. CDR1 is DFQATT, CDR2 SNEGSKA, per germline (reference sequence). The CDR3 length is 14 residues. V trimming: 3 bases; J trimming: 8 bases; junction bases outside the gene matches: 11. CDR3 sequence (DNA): TGCAGTGCTAGTAGGCGGGAGGGGATTTTGAAGCAGTACTTC. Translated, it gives CSASRREGILKQYF.

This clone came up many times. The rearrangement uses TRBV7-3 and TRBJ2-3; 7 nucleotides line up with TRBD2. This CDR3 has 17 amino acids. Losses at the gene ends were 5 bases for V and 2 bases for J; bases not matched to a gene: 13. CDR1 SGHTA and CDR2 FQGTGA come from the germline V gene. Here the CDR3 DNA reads TGTGCCAGCAGCCGATCCCCCGCGGGGGTCCCCACAGATACGCAGTATTTT. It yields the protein CASSRSPAGVPTDTQYF.

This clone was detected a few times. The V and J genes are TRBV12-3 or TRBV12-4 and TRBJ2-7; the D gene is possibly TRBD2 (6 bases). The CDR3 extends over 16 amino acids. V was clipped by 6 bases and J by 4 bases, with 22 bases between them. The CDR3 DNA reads TGTGCCAGCAGACTAATTAGAGGGAGGCGGGAATACGAGCAGTACTTC. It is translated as CASRLIRGRREYEQYF.

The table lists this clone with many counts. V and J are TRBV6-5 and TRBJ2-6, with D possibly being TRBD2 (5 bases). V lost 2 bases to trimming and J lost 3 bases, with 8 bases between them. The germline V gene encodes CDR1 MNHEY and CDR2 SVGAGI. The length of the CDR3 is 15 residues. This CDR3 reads CASSYRTGGANVLTF. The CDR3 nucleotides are TGTGCCAGCAGTTACCGGACTGGTGGGGCCAACGTCCTGACTTTC.